Each of the 23 T cell receptor beta chains below was sequenced from the same sample in a study of response to subunit inactivated influenza vaccine. Via MiXCR, TCRdb re-called the RT-PCR reads, giving one row per CDR3 protein. This sample has more than 700,000 distinct CDR3 sequences, with 20% to 25% found just once. This material consisted of PBMCs from blood, taken 5 days after vaccination. Receptors were obtained from a man between 45 and 60 years old who received an inactivated influenza vaccine.

The chain carries TRBV4-2 and TRBJ2-6; D ambiguous. The CDR3 totals 17 residues. The ends were cut back, 0 bases at V and 1 base at J, with 10 bases in the middle. Germline V gene sequence: CDR1 LGHNA, CDR2 YNFKEQ. CDR3 amino acids: CASSQDPMWSGANVLTF. The CDR3, as DNA: TGTGCCAGCAGCCAAGACCCGATGTGGTCTGGGGCCAACGTCCTGACTTTC.

The sample holds a few counts of this clonotype. V gene TRBV7-9 combines with J gene TRBJ2-5; D not resolved. The ends were cut back, 4 bases at V and 1 base at J, with 13 bases in the middle. Germline loops: CDR1 SEHNR, CDR2 FQNEAQ (reference sequence). The CDR3 runs to 15 residues. The CDR3 DNA sequence: TGTGCCAGCAGCTCCGGCAGGCGGATCCAAGAGACCCAGTACTTC. Translating it yields CASSSGRRIQETQYF.

In DNA, the CDR3 is TGTGCCAGCACTCTAGAACAGGGGGCACGGTATGGCTACACCTTC. Translated: CASTLEQGARYGYTF. The rearrangement joins TRBV12-3 or TRBV12-4 to TRBJ1-2; 9 bases line up with TRBD1. This CDR3 spans 15 amino acids. V dropped 7 bases and J dropped 5; count of bases not matched to a gene: 11.

This clonotype was seen more than once but under ten times. The chain recombines TRBV4-2 with TRBJ2-5; 9 bases agree with TRBD1. The trim removed 3 bases at V and 4 bases at J, leaving 6 bases unmatched. CDR1 is LGHNA, CDR2 YNFKEQ, per germline. The CDR3 contains 15 residues. This CDR3 reads CASSQSTGGAETQYF. As DNA, the CDR3 is TGTGCCAGCAGCCAGAGTACAGGGGGCGCAGAGACCCAGTACTTC.

This clonotype was found a few times. DNA of the CDR3: TGCAGTGCTAGTGCCAGATATAGCAATCAGCCCCAGCATTTT. Translated: CSASARYSNQPQHF. The rearrangement links TRBV20-1 to TRBJ1-5; D is unclear. The CDR3 is made up of 14 amino acids. Trimming took off 3 bases at V and 0 bases at J, with 9 bases between the two ends. Germline loops: CDR1 DFQATT, CDR2 SNEGSKA (reference sequence).

Only a few counts were recorded for this clonotype. The chain has TRBV7-9 and TRBJ2-7; unclear D gene. The CDR3 has 12 amino acids. Germline-derived CDR1 and CDR2 are SEHNR and FQNEAQ (reference sequence). V lost 5 bases and J lost 9, with 14 bases in between. The CDR3 loop is CASSPGEVGQYF. The CDR3 nucleotides read TGTGCCAGCAGCCCTGGCGAGGTCGGGCAGTACTTC.

This clonotype has only a few counts. This chain links TRBV9 with TRBJ1-2; a possible D gene is TRBD1 (5 bases). V was cut by 7 bases and J by 1 base, with 11 bases left in between. CDR3 length: 13 amino acids. Germline V lookup: CDR1 SGDLS, CDR2 YYNGEE. CDR3 sequence: CASVGGSNYGYTF. The CDR3 bases are TGTGCCAGCGTCGGGGGAAGTAACTATGGCTACACCTTC.

This chain links TRBV9 with TRBJ2-1; possible D gene TRBD2, 6 bases. The germline gives CDR1 SGDLS, CDR2 YYNGEE. The CDR3 covers 17 residues. The V end lost 0 bases, the J end lost 3 bases, and 16 bases lay between the germline ends. Here the CDR3 reads CASSVGAAGLYYNEQFF. CDR3 nucleotides: TGTGCCAGCAGCGTAGGAGCCGCGGGATTATACTACAATGAGCAGTTCTTC.

The chain carries TRBV7-9 and TRBJ1-2, with TRBD1 as a possible D gene (6 bases). The V end lost 7 bases, the J end lost 6 bases, and 21 bases lay between the germline ends. Per the germline V gene, CDR1 is SEHNR and CDR2 is FQNEAQ (reference sequence). The CDR3 is 15 residues long. CDR3 DNA: TGTGCCAGCAACAAACCACAGGGTTTTAATAATGGCTACACCTTC. It encodes CASNKPQGFNNGYTF.

The chain couples TRBV12-3 or TRBV12-4 to TRBJ2-1; TRBD2 matches 8 bases. The CDR3 totals 17 residues. The V and J ends lost 2 bases and 2 bases, in that order; junction bases with no gene match: 8. This CDR3 reads CASSLISSGPTYNEQFF. CDR3 DNA sequence: TGTGCCAGCAGTTTAATCTCTAGCGGGCCTACCTACAATGAGCAGTTCTTC.

This clonotype was seen a handful of times. The chain has TRBV5-6 and TRBJ2-7, with D unresolved. Germline V gene sequence: CDR1 SGHDT, CDR2 YYEEEE. With 4 bases removed from V and 2 bases from J, the gap between germline ends came to 7 bases. The CDR3 is made up of 12 amino acids. DNA of the CDR3: TGTGCCAGCAGCGGTGACACCTACGAGCAGTACTTC. Translation gives CASSGDTYEQYF.

This chain links TRBV4-2 with TRBJ1-2; TRBD1 matches 8 bases. The CDR3 loop spans 15 amino acids. Trimming cost V 1 base and J 8 bases; bases outside gene matches: 9. Germline assignment: CDR1 LGHNA and CDR2 YNFKEQ. The CDR3 is CASSQVDREGGGYTF. Here the CDR3 DNA reads TGTGCCAGCAGCCAAGTGGACAGGGAGGGGGGAGGCTACACCTTC.

The V and J genes are TRBV20-1 and TRBJ2-5; D is uncertain. Germline values: CDR1 DFQATT, CDR2 SNEGSKA (reference sequence). This CDR3 contains 15 residues. V dropped 5 bases and J dropped 1 base, with 17 bases sitting between them. The CDR3 here is CSAGPVIWGQETQYF. The CDR3, as DNA: TGCAGTGCTGGGCCGGTAATCTGGGGCCAAGAGACCCAGTACTTC.

This clonotype was observed a few times. The V and J genes are TRBV12-3 or TRBV12-4 and TRBJ2-6; no definite D call. The CDR3 length is 15 residues. The V end was cut by 4 bases, the J end by 3 bases, with 10 bases between. The CDR3 sequence is CASSSIPNGANVLTF. The CDR3 DNA sequence: TGTGCCAGCAGTTCAATACCTAATGGGGCCAACGTCCTGACTTTC.

This clonotype was found many times. This chain joins TRBV20-1 and TRBJ2-1, with D possibly called TRBD1 or TRBD2 (5 bases each). Germline V gene sequence: CDR1 DFQATT, CDR2 SNEGSKA (reference sequence). CDR3 length: 14 residues. The V end lost 4 bases, the J end lost 12 bases, and 22 bases lay between the germline ends. The chain's CDR3 is CSATGPPTGWTQFF. The CDR3 region has the DNA TGCAGTGCTACGGGACCCCCCACTGGGTGGACGCAGTTCTTC.

The chain combines TRBV4-1 with TRBJ2-3, with 10 nucleotides matching TRBD2. Trimming at V came to 1 base and at J to 9 bases, leaving 10 bases not matched to a gene. The CDR3 sequence is 16 residues long. Germline V gene data show CDR1 as MGHRA and CDR2 as YSYEKL. CDR3 region: CASSQGLGTSALTQYF. In DNA form, the CDR3 reads TGCGCCAGCAGCCAAGGGTTGGGGACTAGCGCCTTGACGCAGTATTTT.

This clonotype was observed a few times. The J gene is TRBJ1-2, the V gene TRBV6-2 or TRBV6-3; D is uncertain. The CDR3 consists of 17 residues. V shed 2 bases and J shed 4 bases, with 20 bases lying between them. CDR1 and CDR2 (germline): MNHEY, SVGEGT. The DNA of the CDR3 is TGTGCCAGCAGTTACACCGAGATACCCGCCCCGGGCTATGGCTACACCTTC. This encodes CASSYTEIPAPGYGYTF.

This chain uses TRBV3-1 with TRBJ2-2, with TRBD1 matching 8 bases. The length of the CDR3 is 15 residues. The germline CDR1 and CDR2 sequences are LGHDT and YNNKEL (reference sequence). Trimming at V came to 2 bases and at J to 7 bases, leaving 6 bases not matched to a gene. For the CDR3, the DNA is TGTGCCAGCAGCCAACGACAGGGGAGGATCGGGGAGCTGTTTTTT. It encodes CASSQRQGRIGELFF.

In its sample, this clonotype was seen many times. The J gene is TRBJ2-7, the V gene TRBV12-3 or TRBV12-4; D might be TRBD1 or TRBD2, each matching 5 bases. The CDR3 extends over 15 amino acids. The germline V and J ends were trimmed by 4 bases and 0 bases, with 13 bases remaining between them. CDR3 DNA sequence: TGTGCCAGCAGTTGGGGCCCCGGGGTCTCCTACGAGCAGTACTTC. Its protein product is CASSWGPGVSYEQYF.

As regards this clonotype: This may be a read error: a much more frequent sequence differs by one nucleotide. This chain connects TRBV10-3 to TRBJ2-2; 9 nucleotides match TRBD1. Germline-derived CDR1 and CDR2 are ENHRY and SYGVKD. V lost 7 bases to trimming and J lost 1 base; unmatched junction nucleotides: 4. CDR3 length equals 15 residues. This CDR3 reads CAIKRGQGNTGELFF. The DNA for the CDR3 is TGTGCCATCAAGAGGGGACAGGGGAACACCGGGGAGCTGTTTTTT.

This clonotype was seen a handful of times. The chain joins TRBV24-1 to TRBJ2-5; the match to TRBD1 covers 7 bases. V shed 4 bases and J 5 bases; nucleotides not matched to a gene: 9. Germline V gene sequence: CDR1 KGHDR, CDR2 SFDVKD. There are 15 residues in the CDR3. The CDR3 loop is CATSDRRQGGETQYF. The CDR3 DNA reads TGTGCCACCAGTGACCGACGACAGGGCGGTGAGACCCAGTACTTC.

The chain links TRBV6-1 to TRBJ2-7; D gene unclear. The ends were cut back, 5 bases at V and 4 bases at J, with 12 bases in the middle. From germline, CDR1 is MNHNS and CDR2 SASEGT. The CDR3 length is 13 residues. The CDR3 sequence: CASSTDGHYEQYF. The CDR3, as DNA: TGTGCCAGCAGTACGGACGGCCATTACGAGCAGTACTTC.

This clonotype was found many times. The V gene is TRBV27, the J gene TRBJ2-1, with D possibly matching TRBD1 (6 bases). The V end lost 7 bases, the J end lost 6 bases, and 25 bases lay between the germline ends. Looked up from germline, CDR1 is MNHEY and CDR2 is SMNVEV (reference sequence). The CDR3 length is 17 residues. This CDR3 reads CASTFLQSQGLGNEQFF. Written as DNA, the CDR3 is TGTGCCAGCACTTTCCTACAGTCGCAGGGGTTAGGCAATGAGCAGTTCTTC.